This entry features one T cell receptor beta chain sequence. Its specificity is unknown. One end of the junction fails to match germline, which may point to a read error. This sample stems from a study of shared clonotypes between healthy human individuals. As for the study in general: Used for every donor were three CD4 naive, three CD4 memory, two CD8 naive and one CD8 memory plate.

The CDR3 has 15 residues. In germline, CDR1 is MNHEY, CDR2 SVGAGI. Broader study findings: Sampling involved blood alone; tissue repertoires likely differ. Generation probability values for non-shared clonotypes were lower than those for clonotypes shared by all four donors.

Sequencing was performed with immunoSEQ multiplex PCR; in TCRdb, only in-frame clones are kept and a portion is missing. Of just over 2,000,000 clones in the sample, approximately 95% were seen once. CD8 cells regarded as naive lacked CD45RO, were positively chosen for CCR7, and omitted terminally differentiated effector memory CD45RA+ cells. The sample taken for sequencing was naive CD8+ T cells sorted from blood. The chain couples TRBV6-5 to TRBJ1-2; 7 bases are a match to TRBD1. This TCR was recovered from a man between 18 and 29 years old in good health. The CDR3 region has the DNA TGTGCCAGCAGTGGAGACAGGGTAGGCAACTATGGCTGCACCTTC. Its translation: CASSGDRVGNYGCTF.